Listed below are T cell receptor beta chains from one sample, sequenced in a study of blood T cell repertoires in COVID-19. Profiled with immunoSEQ multiplex PCR; TCRdb holds only in-frame clones, not every one. The sample has under 200,000 clones, 88% seen once. The sequenced material came from peripheral blood. Receptors were obtained from a man between 45 and 60 years old who had recovered from COVID-19. Both conserved end residues are part of each CDR3. D genes are given only for firm matches. Clone size is stated in some rows and not others, as once, few, many or a class when expanded.

NA	TRBV5-4	TRBJ1-2	NA	CTSSQDSYGYTF	TGTACCAGCAGCCAGGACAGCTATGGCTACACCTTC
NA	TRBV6-5	TRBJ2-7	NA	CASSLATGGTGEQYF	TGTGCCAGCAGCCTTGCGACAGGAGGAACCGGCGAGCAGTACTTC
TRBD1	TRBV5-8	TRBJ2-5	NA	CASSLGTGRLAQETQYF	TGTGCCAGCAGCTTGGGGACAGGTCGTCTAGCCCAAGAGACCCAGTACTTC
TRBD2	TRBV5-1	TRBJ2-1	NA	CASSPIAGVREQFF	TGCGCCAGCAGCCCGATAGCGGGAGTTAGGGAGCAGTTCTTC
TRBD1	TRBV6-2/TRBV6-3	TRBJ2-3	NA	CASIPGQGWDTQYF	TGTGCCAGCATCCCGGGACAGGGTTGGGATACGCAGTATTTT
NA	TRBV21-1	TRBJ2-7	NA	CASSKGGYYYEQYF	TGTGCCAGCAGCAAAGGTGGCTACTACTACGAGCAGTACTTC
TRBD2	TRBV24-1	TRBJ2-1	NA	CATSESRTSRGYNEQFF	TGTGCCACCAGTGAGTCCAGGACTAGCCGGGGGTACAATGAGCAGTTCTTC
TRBD1	TRBV6-1	TRBJ1-2	NA	CASSEAEGGGYGYTF	TGTGCCAGCAGTGAAGCGGAAGGGGGCGGCTATGGCTACACCTTC
TRBD1	TRBV6-5	TRBJ1-1	NA	CASSIRQGRNTEAFF	TGTGCCAGCAGCATCAGACAGGGACGGAACACTGAAGCTTTCTTT
NA	TRBV7-6	TRBJ1-2	once	CASSPSWGDTYGYTF	TGTGCCAGCAGCCCTTCTTGGGGAGATACCTATGGCTACACCTTC
NA	TRBV6-5	TRBJ2-3	NA	CASSPQGRSTDTQYF	TGTGCCAGCTCCCCACAGGGACGGAGCACAGATACGCAGTATTTT
NA	TRBV5-5	TRBJ1-1	NA	CASSWAMNTEAFF	TGTGCCAGCAGCTGGGCGATGAACACTGAAGCTTTCTTT
TRBD2	TRBV18	TRBJ2-7	NA	CASSPPPSGKSSYEQYF	TGTGCCAGCTCACCCCCGCCTAGCGGGAAGAGCTCCTACGAGCAGTACTTC
TRBD1	TRBV2	TRBJ1-5	NA	CASSYTGGNQPQHF	TGTGCCAGCAGTTATACAGGGGGCAATCAGCCCCAGCATTTT
NA	TRBV24-1	TRBJ1-5	NA	CATSSRGGSGKPQHF	TGTGCCACCAGTTCCCGAGGGGGTTCGGGGAAGCCCCAGCATTTT
TRBD1	TRBV5-1	TRBJ1-5	NA	CASSLEGAGNQPQHF	TGCGCCAGCAGCTTGGAGGGGGCGGGCAATCAGCCCCAGCATTTT
TRBD1	TRBV6-1	TRBJ1-2	once	CASSEAMGQGTYGYTF	TGTGCCAGCAGTGAAGCTATGGGACAGGGTACCTATGGCTACACCTTC
TRBD1	TRBV24-1	TRBJ2-5	NA	CATSDPGGGETQYF	TGTGCCACCAGTGATCCAGGGGGCGGTGAGACCCAGTACTTC
NA	TRBV30	TRBJ1-1	NA	CAEDKGGMGTEAFF	TGTGCCGAAGATAAAGGGGGTATGGGGACTGAAGCTTTCTTT
TRBD1	TRBV5-4	TRBJ1-4	NA	CASSLAGGSNEKLFF	TGTGCCAGCAGCTTGGCAGGGGGTTCTAATGAAAAACTGTTTTTT
TRBD1	TRBV3-1/TRBV3-2	TRBJ1-4	NA	CASSQDRGPNEKLFF	TGTGCCAGCAGCCAGGACAGGGGGCCTAATGAAAAACTGTTTTTT
TRBD1	TRBV6-5	TRBJ2-1	NA	CASRLTGTGYNEQFF	TGTGCCAGCAGGTTAACCGGGACAGGGTACAATGAGCAGTTCTTC
NA	TRBV30	TRBJ1-3	NA	CAWTGRDRSSGNTIYF	TGTGCCTGGACCGGGAGAGACCGCTCTTCTGGAAACACCATATATTTT
TRBD1	TRBV7-2	TRBJ2-3	NA	CASSQQGAGTDTQYF	TGTGCCAGCAGCCAACAGGGGGCGGGCACAGATACGCAGTATTTT
TRBD1	TRBV10-1	TRBJ2-3	NA	CASSFTRPGGGADTQYF	TGCGCCAGCAGTTTCACCCGGCCAGGGGGCGGCGCAGATACGCAGTATTTT
TRBD2	TRBV7-8	TRBJ2-7	few	CASSLVKLAGVVEQYF	TGTGCCAGCAGCTTAGTTAAGCTAGCGGGGGTGGTCGAGCAGTACTTC
TRBD2	TRBV11-2	TRBJ2-7	once	CASSPRLAVSYEQYF	TGTGCCAGCAGCCCTCGACTAGCGGTCTCCTACGAGCAGTACTTC
TRBD1	TRBV5-1	TRBJ2-1	few	CASSLLDTGVWDNEQFF	TGCGCCAGCAGCTTGCTGGATACAGGGGTCTGGGACAATGAGCAGTTCTTC
TRBD1	TRBV30	TRBJ2-7	NA	CAWSRDSGYEQYF	TGTGCCTGGTCCCGGGACAGTGGGTACGAGCAGTACTTC
TRBD2	TRBV3-1/TRBV3-2	TRBJ2-5	NA	CASSQGPPSGQETQYF	TGTGCCAGCAGCCAAGGCCCTCCTAGCGGGCAAGAGACCCAGTACTTC
NA	TRBV21-1	TRBJ2-7	NA	CASSKVRGRVVF	TGTGCCAGCAGCAAAGTTAGGGGCAGGGTGGTCTTC
TRBD1	TRBV28	TRBJ1-3	NA	CASSLYPSDRGSGNTIYF	TGTGCCAGCAGTTTATACCCCTCAGACAGGGGGTCTGGAAACACCATATATTTT
NA	TRBV10-3	TRBJ2-5	NA	CAISPGKETQYF	TGTGCCATCAGTCCGGGTAAAGAGACCCAGTACTTC
TRBD1	TRBV7-9	TRBJ2-7	NA	CASSLVQGGYEQYF	TGTGCCAGCAGCTTAGTACAGGGGGGATACGAGCAGTACTTC
NA	TRBV7-2	TRBJ2-7	NA	CASSPGDSFYEQYF	TGTGCCAGCAGCCCCGGGGACTCCTTTTACGAGCAGTACTTC
NA	TRBV3-1/TRBV3-2	TRBJ2-7	NA	CASSQDHRSSYEQYF	TGTGCCAGCAGCCAAGATCACCGGAGCTCCTACGAGCAGTACTTC
TRBD1	TRBV4-1	TRBJ1-2	NA	CASSQVDVRGHGYTF	TGCGCCAGCAGCCAAGTCGACGTAAGGGGGCACGGCTACACCTTC
TRBD1	TRBV3-1/TRBV3-2	TRBJ1-2	few	CASGNRGLGRGYTF	TGTGCCAGCGGAAACAGGGGGCTAGGTAGAGGCTACACCTTC
TRBD1	TRBV5-1	TRBJ1-5	NA	CASSPGQGVDNQPQHF	TGCGCCAGCAGTCCTGGGCAGGGGGTGGACAATCAGCCCCAGCATTTT
NA	TRBV19	TRBJ2-2	NA	CASSAGSSTGELFF	TGTGCCAGTAGTGCAGGGTCGAGCACCGGGGAGCTGTTTTTT
TRBD1	TRBV19	TRBJ2-7	NA	CASSIDGGTGVHEQYF	TGTGCCAGTAGTATAGATGGCGGGACAGGGGTCCACGAGCAGTACTTC
NA	TRBV3-1/TRBV3-2	TRBJ1-2	NA	CASSQDFVGYTF	TGTGCCAGCAGCCAAGATTTTGTAGGCTACACCTTC
TRBD2	TRBV7-2	TRBJ2-7	NA	CASSLEGRLADSYEQYF	TGTGCCAGCAGCTTAGAGGGTAGACTAGCGGATTCATACGAGCAGTACTTC
NA	TRBV7-8	TRBJ1-1	NA	CASSPGGTEAFF	TGTGCCAGCAGCCCGGGGGGTACTGAAGCTTTCTTT
TRBD1	TRBV4-3	TRBJ1-1	NA	CASSQGQGHTEAFF	TGCGCCAGCAGCCAGGGACAGGGCCACACTGAAGCTTTCTTT
TRBD1	TRBV9	TRBJ1-5	NA	CASSRTGGGQPQHF	TGTGCCAGCAGCCGGACAGGGGGCGGTCAGCCCCAGCATTTT
TRBD2	TRBV12-5	TRBJ2-7	NA	CASGLRLAGVEQYF	TGTGCTAGTGGTTTGCGTCTAGCGGGAGTTGAGCAGTACTTC
NA	TRBV28	TRBJ2-7	NA	CATRAGQGPYEQYF	TGTGCCACCAGGGCGGGGCAGGGCCCCTACGAGCAGTACTTC
NA	TRBV7-2	TRBJ2-7	once	CASSLAGQTYEQYF	TGTGCCAGCAGCTTAGCGGGGCAGACCTACGAGCAGTACTTC
NA	TRBV18	TRBJ2-7	once	CASSPYGSSYEQYF	TGTGCCAGCTCACCATACGGGAGCTCCTACGAGCAGTACTTC